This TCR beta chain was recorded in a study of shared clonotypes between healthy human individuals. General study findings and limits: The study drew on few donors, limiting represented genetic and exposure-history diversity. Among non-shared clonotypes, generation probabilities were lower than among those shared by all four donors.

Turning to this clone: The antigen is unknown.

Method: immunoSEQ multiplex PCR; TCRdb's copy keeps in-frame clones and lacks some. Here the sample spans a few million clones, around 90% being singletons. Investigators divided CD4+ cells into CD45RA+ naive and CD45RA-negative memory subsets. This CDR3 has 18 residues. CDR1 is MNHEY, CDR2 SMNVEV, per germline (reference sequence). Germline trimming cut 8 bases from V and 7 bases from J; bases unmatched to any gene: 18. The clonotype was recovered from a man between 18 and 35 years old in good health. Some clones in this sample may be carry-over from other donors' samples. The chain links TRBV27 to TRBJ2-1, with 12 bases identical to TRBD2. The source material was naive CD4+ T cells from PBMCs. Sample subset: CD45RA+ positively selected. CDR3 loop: CASFRFGLGLAGGNEQFF. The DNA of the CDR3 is TGTGCCAGCTTCCGATTCGGGTTAGGGCTAGCGGGAGGGAATGAGCAGTTCTTC.